This entry features one TCR beta chain sequence. Its specific antigen is unknown. Germline is not matched at one junction end, which may reflect a read error. The sample originates from a study of tumor-infiltrating lymphocytes in primary liver carcinoma (dated by TCRdb to the late 2010s). As for the study more broadly: Of the five patients, three men and two women aged 30 to 69 years, four had hepatocellular carcinoma and one had combined HCC and intrahepatic cholangiocarcinoma. The five patients had tumors of stage T1-T3 N0M0, with maximum diameters ranging from 4.2 to 10 cm. Each sample produced roughly 3.65 to 7.5 million productive TCRbeta reads, and read depth showed no significant difference between tissue types. Across five regions of each liver tumor, along with adjacent normal tissue and blood, the study brought together TCRbeta repertoire sequencing, expression microarrays and whole-exome sequencing. A total of 35 or so specimens from 5 patients underwent TCRbeta repertoire sequencing, comprising approximately 25 tumor regions, 5 adjacent noncancerous liver tissues and 5 peripheral blood samples. To link TCRbeta repertoire diversity to the local molecular phenotype, the 20 to 25 tumor region samples were profiled with Agilent mRNA microarrays. High reproducibility was observed for the technical replicate repertoires, with mean shared-clone rates roughly 0.87 and correlation coefficients above 0.98. Overall results and qualifications from the work: With just four to six patients in the study, the authors point out that the findings should be validated in a larger study. Bulk unsorted samples precluded comparing CD4+ and CD8+ T cell repertoires. Only roughly 7.5-24% of top clones appeared in all five regions of a tumor, which suggests that tumor-infiltrating T cells are spatially heterogeneous. A significantly larger repertoire fraction was made up by the top 250 clones in tumors than in blood (p = 0.039). Repertoire overlap was higher between tumor regions (mean roughly 35%) than tumor-adjacent (approximately 17%) or tumor-blood (14%) pairs, consistent with antigen-driven expansion. Only the TCR beta chain was sequenced, which likely underestimates true repertoire diversity because unpaired alpha chains were not captured.

CDR1 and CDR2, per the germline V gene, are SQVTM and ANQGSEA. Reading from cysteine to phenylalanine, the CDR3 counts 12 amino acids. Only the CDR3 part of the read is kept: 36 bases, read in frame from the first base. Total RNA and DNA were co-extracted without cell sorting from roughly 20-30 mg of bulk tissue using the AllPrep DNA/RNA mini kit. About five patients with histopathologically diagnosed primary liver carcinoma underwent surgical resection in China between November 2015 and March 2016. At the time of sampling, the patients were treatment-naive and had chronic HBV infection. Five spatially separated regions were sampled per tumor: superior, inferior, left-lateral and right-lateral poles, plus the tumor centre. According to histology, viable tumor cells made up more than 85% of every tumor sample. Fresh tumor and adjacent tissue pieces were bisected; one half was stored in RNAlater at -80°C, the other sent for histology.

TCRbeta-specific cDNA was reverse-transcribed from 500 ng total RNA using a constant-region primer and ProtoScript II reverse transcriptase. Three nested multiplex PCR rounds, following a slightly modified ARM-PCR procedure, were used to build the TCRbeta libraries. Each of the first two PCR rounds ran for 9 to 11 cycles using multiplex TRBV1-TRBV30 forward primers together with a Cbeta reverse primer. Sample barcodes and Illumina adapters were added in a final 25-cycle PCR with Deep VentR polymerase. Before sequencing, amplicons of 200-500 bp were purified from gel using a QIAquick gel extraction kit. An Illumina HiSeq 2500 was used to sequence the TCRbeta amplicons, generating 250-bp paired-end reads. The study's own analysis went as follows. To recover full CDR3 sequences, reads were quality-trimmed using Trimmomatic v0.33 and paired reads were then merged using FLASH v1.2.11. MiGEC v1.2.1b assigned V, D and J germline segments to the rearranged TCRbeta sequences. Clonotype statistics, along with Shannon-Wiener diversity indices, were calculated using VDJtools v1.0.0. Except for diversity analysis, only each sample's 250 most abundant clonotypes were used in subsequent analyses to reduce sampling bias. Starting from the raw public reads, TCRdb applied fastp trimming at Q25, assembled clones with MiXCR and retained in-frame beta chains. Each record represents a unique CDR3 protein, reported with the most common genes and DNA among its rows. The V and J calls, along with clone size, are taken from TCRdb and not from the paper's own processing. The sample table contains approximately 23,000 distinct CDR3 sequences; only one count was recorded for around 84% of them. The ten biggest clones cover 35% of the sample.

Sequencing was carried out using liver tumor tissue from sampling region 2. This specimen's cell subset or site label, interpreted: tumor region T2, inferior pole. This chain is built from TRBV29-1 and TRBJ2-3; too little of a D gene remains to name it. This TCR came from a woman aged 25 to 45 with primary liver carcinoma and hepatitis B virus infection. Here the CDR3 is given as CGVTPNTDTQYF. The DNA sequence reads TGCGGCGTCACGCCGAACACAGATACGCAGTATTTT.